These 24 T cell receptor beta chains share one sample of origin, sequenced in a study of blood T cell repertoires in COVID-19. The data were produced by immunoSEQ multiplex PCR, yet TCRdb's version contains in-frame clones alone and is incomplete. The data show roughly 220,000 clones, 70% to 85% seen once. Sequencing input: PBMCs or T cells enriched from blood (not recorded which). All receptors derive from a man aged 35-49 years who had recovered from COVID-19.

The gene calls are TRBV19 and TRBJ1-2; D gene uncertain. V lost 6 bases and J 8 bases, leaving 25 bases between the germline ends. This CDR3 comprises 16 residues. The germline V gene encodes CDR1 LNHDA and CDR2 SQIVND (reference sequence). CDR3 DNA: TGTGCCAGTAGCAACCGGGCGGACCCGGGGAGTCGGGGCTACACCTTC. Encoded protein: CASSNRADPGSRGYTF.

V is TRBV7-9 and J is TRBJ1-6; no clear D. Germline CDR1 reads SEHNR; CDR2 reads FQNEAQ (reference sequence). V lost 0 bases to trimming and J lost 14 bases, with 11 bases between them. The length of the CDR3 is 13 residues. The CDR3 sequence: CASSLAELRALHF. CDR3 coding DNA: TGTGCCAGCAGCTTAGCGGAGCTGAGGGCCCTCCACTTT.

This clone has a single count. This sequence joins TRBV7-9 and TRBJ1-5; D not certain. Germline CDR1 SEHNR, CDR2 FQNEAQ (reference sequence). The CDR3 runs to 12 residues. V lost 3 bases and J lost 4, with 4 bases in between. In DNA form, the CDR3 reads TGTGCCAGCAGCTTCCCTAATCAGCCCCAGCATTTT. This sequence encodes CASSFPNQPQHF.

The V call is TRBV18, the J call TRBJ1-1, with D hard to call. Germline CDR1 and CDR2: KGHSH and LQKENI. Trimming pared 4 bases from V and 4 bases from J, leaving 13 bases between. This CDR3 is 14 amino acids long. CDR3 coding DNA: TGTGCCAGCTCACTCGGACTCTCCCTCACTGAAGCTTTCTTT. Translation: CASSLGLSLTEAFF.

This clone was counted only a few times. The rearrangement links TRBV28 to TRBJ1-5; TRBD1 agrees at 7 bases. This CDR3 is 14 amino acids long. V lost 5 bases to trimming and J lost 6 bases; unmatched junction nucleotides: 7. Germline-derived CDR1 and CDR2 are MDHEN and SYDVKM. The CDR3 is CASSAGTAGQPQHF. CDR3 coding DNA: TGTGCCAGCAGTGCCGGGACAGCAGGTCAGCCCCAGCATTTT.

This sequence joins TRBV7-9 and TRBJ2-7; 8 nucleotides line up with TRBD1. The CDR3 contains 13 residues. V shed 5 bases and J 8 bases; nucleotides not matched to a gene: 8. The germline V gene has CDR1 SEHNR and CDR2 FQNEAQ (reference sequence). The CDR3 bases are TGTGCCAGCAGCCGTTTAGACAGGGGTAAGCAGTACTTC. Translating it yields CASSRLDRGKQYF.

The V call is TRBV12-3 or TRBV12-4, the J call TRBJ1-2; D perhaps matches TRBD1 (6 bases). The V end lost 8 bases, the J end lost 4 bases, and 14 bases lay between the germline ends. There are 13 residues in the CDR3. The CDR3: CASSIDRFYGYTF. CDR3 nucleotide sequence: TGTGCCAGCTCCATTGACAGGTTCTATGGCTACACCTTC.

This sequence joins TRBV5-1 and TRBJ1-4, with D unresolved. V lost 4 bases to trimming and J lost 12 bases, with 19 bases between them. This CDR3 spans 14 amino acids. The germline gives CDR1 SGHRS, CDR2 YFSETQ. As DNA, the CDR3 is TGCGCCAGCAGCCTATTCGGGGTGAATGGAGAACTGTTTTTT. Translating it yields CASSLFGVNGELFF.

This chain links TRBV27 with TRBJ2-7; maybe TRBD2 (5 bases). CDR3 length: 12 amino acids. The V gene lost 3 bases and the J gene lost 5 bases, with 8 bases spanning the gap. Germline-derived CDR1 and CDR2 are MNHEY and SMNVEV (reference sequence). As DNA, the CDR3 is TGTGCCAGCAGTTTTCGGGGAAACGAGCAGTACTTC. Translating gives CASSFRGNEQYF.

The chain employs TRBV18 and TRBJ1-2, with 7 bases aligning to TRBD1. The length of the CDR3 is 13 residues. After removal of 6 bases from V and 3 bases from J, the junction contained 4 bases not matched to a gene. The germline V gene encodes CDR1 KGHSH and CDR2 LQKENI. CDR3: CASSLDRDYGYTF. CDR3 DNA sequence: TGTGCCAGCTCCCTAGACAGGGACTATGGCTACACCTTC.

A remark on this clone: The junction departs from germline at one end; a sequencing error may be responsible. This chain joins TRBV10-3 and TRBJ2-7; 7 bases are a match to TRBD1. The CDR3 extends over 13 amino acids. The germline V gene has CDR1 ENHRY and CDR2 SYGVKD. CDR3 region: CAFSRDSTYEQYF. The CDR3 DNA follows: TGTGCCTTCAGCAGGGACAGTACCTACGAGCAGTACTTC.

The chain uses TRBV18 and TRBJ2-5; 7 nucleotides match TRBD1. This CDR3 has 16 residues. CDR1 KGHSH and CDR2 LQKENI come from the germline V gene. Unmatched junction bases numbered 14, after V lost 5 bases and J lost 5 bases. The CDR3, as DNA: TGTGCCAGCTCATCCTCGGTAAATAGGGGGCAGGAGACCCAGTACTTC. Amino acid sequence: CASSSSVNRGQETQYF.

The chain employs TRBV28 and TRBJ2-7; TRBD1 aligns across 9 bases. There are 14 residues in the CDR3. J lost 0 bases, V lost 8 bases, and 5 bases had no gene match. The germline gives CDR1 MDHEN, CDR2 SYDVKM. Written as DNA, the CDR3 is TGTGCCAGCGGCGGACAGGGGAGCTCCTACGAGCAGTACTTC. It specifies CASGGQGSSYEQYF.

This sequence joins TRBV9 and TRBJ2-3; the match to TRBD2 covers 9 bases. This CDR3 region has 19 residues. With 4 bases clipped from V and 3 bases from J, the junction kept 18 bases outside the gene matches. Germline assignment: CDR1 SGDLS and CDR2 YYNGEE. The CDR3 DNA reads as TGTGCCAGCAGCCCCAAACGCGGGGGGGGCGTAGACCCGACAGATACGCAGTATTTT. Protein: CASSPKRGGGVDPTDTQYF. The full variable domain, rest sourced from reference TRBV9 and TRBJ2-3, is DSGVTQTPKHLITATGQRVTLRCSPRSGDLSVYWYQQSLDQGLQFLIQYYNGEERAKGNILERFSAQQFPDLHSELNLSSLELGDSALYFCASSPKRGGGVDPTDTQYFGPGTRLTVL.

V and J are TRBV5-1 and TRBJ2-3; 13 nucleotides agree with TRBD2. V was pared by 4 bases and J by 1 base, with 9 bases of the junction left unmatched. The V gene's germline CDR1 is SGHRS and CDR2 YFSETQ. The CDR3 is 18 residues long. The CDR3 loop reads CASSTTTSGGRGTDTQYF. The CDR3 DNA reads TGCGCCAGCAGCACCACGACTAGCGGGGGGCGGGGCACAGATACGCAGTATTTT.

With respect to this clone: The same CDR3 arises from other DNA sequences in this sample as well. V and J are TRBV14 and TRBJ1-4, with D hard to call. Germline assignment: CDR1 SGHDN and CDR2 FVKESK. Trimming took 4 bases from V and 0 from J, leaving 6 bases between them. This CDR3 has 14 amino acids. The CDR3 spells CASSLLSTNEKLFF. CDR3 bases: TGTGCCAGCAGCCTACTGTCAACTAATGAAAAACTGTTTTTT.

This chain links TRBV24-1 with TRBJ1-5, with D uncertain. The germline CDR1 and CDR2 sequences are KGHDR and SFDVKD. The CDR3 runs to 13 residues. The V end was cut by 3 bases, the J end by 6 bases, with 8 bases between. The CDR3 nucleotides read TGTGCCACCAGTGATACCCCGGGTCAGCCCCAGCATTTT. Translating gives CATSDTPGQPQHF.

This clone has only a few counts. The rearrangement joins TRBV28 to TRBJ2-7; D ambiguous. The germline CDR1 and CDR2 sequences are MDHEN and SYDVKM. V dropped 3 bases and J dropped 3 bases, with 6 bases sitting between them. This CDR3 has 12 amino acids. Here the CDR3 DNA reads TGTGCCAGCAGTTTGAGGTTCTACGAGCAGTACTTC. Its translation: CASSLRFYEQYF.

V gene TRBV6-2 or TRBV6-3 combines with J gene TRBJ2-4; TRBD1 aligns across 10 bases. The CDR3 loop spans 16 amino acids. V lost 6 bases, J lost 5 bases, and 10 bases stayed unmatched. Germline V gene sequence: CDR1 MNHEY, CDR2 SVGEGT. The CDR3 sequence is CASSSPETGGQNIQYF. For the CDR3, the DNA is TGTGCCAGCAGCTCCCCCGAGACAGGGGGCCAAAACATTCAGTACTTC.

The chain has TRBV6-2 or TRBV6-3 and TRBJ1-2; no clear D gene. Germline CDR1 and CDR2: MNHEY and SVGEGT. The CDR3 runs to 15 residues. V lost 3 bases and J 10 bases, leaving 21 bases between the germline ends. This chain's CDR3 is CASSYNGNGLNLYTF. In DNA, the CDR3 is TGTGCCAGCAGTTATAATGGGAACGGACTGAACCTCTACACCTTC.

Written as DNA, the CDR3 is TGCGCCAGCAGGGTAGACAGGGGCACCAAAAACATTCAGTACTTC. Protein sequence: CASRVDRGTKNIQYF. This chain uses TRBV10-1 with TRBJ2-4; the match to TRBD1 covers 8 bases. The CDR3 is made up of 15 amino acids. With 6 bases clipped from V and 2 bases from J, the junction kept 6 bases outside the gene matches. Germline CDR1 and CDR2: WNHNN and SYGVQD (reference sequence).

The chain uses TRBV2 and TRBJ1-1; D gene unclear. The germline V gene has CDR1 SNHLY and CDR2 FYNNEI. V shed 10 bases and J shed 0 bases, with 15 bases lying between them. This CDR3 comprises 14 residues. The CDR3 region is CATVAERMNTEAFF. CDR3 DNA: TGTGCCACCGTAGCGGAGAGGATGAACACTGAAGCTTTCTTT.

This sequence joins TRBV6-5 and TRBJ2-5; unclear D gene. CDR1 MNHEY and CDR2 SVGAGI come from the germline V gene. The CDR3 covers 12 residues. Deletions cut 6 bases from V and 2 bases from J, with 7 bases between. Written as DNA, the CDR3 is TGTGCCAGCAGCTCCCCTCAAGAGACCCAGTACTTC. This codes for CASSSPQETQYF.

V is TRBV5-1 and J is TRBJ1-4; possibly TRBD1 for D (6 bases). The CDR3 loop spans 14 amino acids. CDR1 and CDR2 from the germline V gene are SGHRS and YFSETQ. Between the trimmed V and J ends, which lost 3 bases and 4 bases, there was a span of 10 bases. CDR3 region: CASSSGQVNEKLFF. The CDR3 nucleotides are TGCGCCAGCAGCTCGGGACAAGTTAATGAAAAACTGTTTTTT.